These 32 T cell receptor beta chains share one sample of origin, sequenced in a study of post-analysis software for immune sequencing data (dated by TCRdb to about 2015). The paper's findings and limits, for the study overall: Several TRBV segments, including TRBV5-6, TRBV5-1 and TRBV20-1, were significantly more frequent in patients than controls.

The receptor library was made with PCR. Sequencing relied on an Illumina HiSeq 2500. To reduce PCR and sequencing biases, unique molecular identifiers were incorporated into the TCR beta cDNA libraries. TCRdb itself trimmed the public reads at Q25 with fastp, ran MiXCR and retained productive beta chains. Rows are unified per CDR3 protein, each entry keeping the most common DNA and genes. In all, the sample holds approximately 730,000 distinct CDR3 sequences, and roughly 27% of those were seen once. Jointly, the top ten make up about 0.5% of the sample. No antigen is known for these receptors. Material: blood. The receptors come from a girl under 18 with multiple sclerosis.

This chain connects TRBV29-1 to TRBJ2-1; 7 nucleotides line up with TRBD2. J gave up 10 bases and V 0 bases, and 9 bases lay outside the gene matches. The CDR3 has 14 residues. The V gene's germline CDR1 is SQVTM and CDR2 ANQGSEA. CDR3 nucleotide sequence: TGCAGCGTTGAAGATCCGCGGGAGTGGAGCGAGCAGTTCTTC. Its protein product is CSVEDPREWSEQFF.

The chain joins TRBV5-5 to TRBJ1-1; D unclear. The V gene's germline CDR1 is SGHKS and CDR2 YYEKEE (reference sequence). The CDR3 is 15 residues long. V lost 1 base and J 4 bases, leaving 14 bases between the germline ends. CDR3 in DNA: TGTGCCAGCAGCTTGTTAGAAGATCTACGCACTGAAGCTTTCTTT. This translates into CASSLLEDLRTEAFF.

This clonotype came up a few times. CDR3 protein: CASSVEDRRDIQYF. As DNA, the CDR3 is TGTGCCAGCAGCGTAGAGGACAGGCGGGACATTCAGTACTTC. This sequence joins TRBV9 and TRBJ2-4; 7 bases agree with TRBD1. V shed 0 bases, J shed 8 bases, and the junction held 5 bases outside the gene matches. The CDR3 consists of 14 residues. The germline V gene has CDR1 SGDLS and CDR2 YYNGEE.

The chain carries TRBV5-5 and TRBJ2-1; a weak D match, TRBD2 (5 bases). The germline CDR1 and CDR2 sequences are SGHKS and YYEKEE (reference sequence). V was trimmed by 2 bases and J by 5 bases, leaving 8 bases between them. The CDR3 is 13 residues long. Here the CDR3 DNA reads TGTGCCAGCAGCTTTTTGCGGGACAATGAGCAGTTCTTC. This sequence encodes CASSFLRDNEQFF.

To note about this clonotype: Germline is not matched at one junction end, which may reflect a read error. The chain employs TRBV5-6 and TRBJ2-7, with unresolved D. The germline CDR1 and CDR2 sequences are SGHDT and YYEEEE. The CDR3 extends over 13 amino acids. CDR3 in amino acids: CASSIRRIYERYF. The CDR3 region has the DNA TGTGCCAGCAGCATCAGACGGATCTACGAGCGGTACTTC.

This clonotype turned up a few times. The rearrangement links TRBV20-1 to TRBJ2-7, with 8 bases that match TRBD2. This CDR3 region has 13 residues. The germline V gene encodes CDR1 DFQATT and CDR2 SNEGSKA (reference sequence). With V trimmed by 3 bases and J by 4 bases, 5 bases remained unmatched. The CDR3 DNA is TGCAGTGCTAGCAGCGGGAGAGGGTACGAGCAGTACTTC. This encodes CSASSGRGYEQYF.

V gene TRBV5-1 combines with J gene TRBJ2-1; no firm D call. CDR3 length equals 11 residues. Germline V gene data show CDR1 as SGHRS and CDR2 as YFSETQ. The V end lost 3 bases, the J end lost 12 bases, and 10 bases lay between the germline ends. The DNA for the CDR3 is TGCGCCAGCAGCTACGATGGGGTGCAGTTCTTC. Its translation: CASSYDGVQFF.

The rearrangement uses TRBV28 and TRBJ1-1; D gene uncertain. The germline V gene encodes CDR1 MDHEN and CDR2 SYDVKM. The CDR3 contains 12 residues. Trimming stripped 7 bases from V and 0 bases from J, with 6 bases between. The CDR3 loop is CASKLMNTEAFF. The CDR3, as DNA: TGTGCCAGCAAACTGATGAACACTGAAGCTTTCTTT.

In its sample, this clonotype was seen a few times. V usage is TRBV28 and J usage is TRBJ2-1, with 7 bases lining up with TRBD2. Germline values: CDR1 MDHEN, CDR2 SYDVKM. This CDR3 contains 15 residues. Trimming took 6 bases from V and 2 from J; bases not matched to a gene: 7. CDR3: CASRSPSGTYNEQFF. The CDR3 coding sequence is TGTGCCAGCAGATCGCCTAGCGGCACCTACAATGAGCAGTTCTTC. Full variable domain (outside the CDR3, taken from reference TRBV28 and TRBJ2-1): DVKVTQSSRYLVKRTGEKVFLECVQDMDHENMFWYRQDPGLGLRLIYFSYDVKMKEKGDIPEGYSVSREKKERFSLILESASTNQTSMYLCASRSPSGTYNEQFFGPGTRLTVL.

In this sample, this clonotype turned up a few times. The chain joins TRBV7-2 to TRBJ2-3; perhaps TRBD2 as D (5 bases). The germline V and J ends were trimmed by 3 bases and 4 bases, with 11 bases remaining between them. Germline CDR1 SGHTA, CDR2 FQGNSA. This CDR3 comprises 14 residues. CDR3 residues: CASSLQPSSDTQYF. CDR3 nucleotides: TGTGCCAGCAGCTTGCAACCTAGCTCAGATACGCAGTATTTT.

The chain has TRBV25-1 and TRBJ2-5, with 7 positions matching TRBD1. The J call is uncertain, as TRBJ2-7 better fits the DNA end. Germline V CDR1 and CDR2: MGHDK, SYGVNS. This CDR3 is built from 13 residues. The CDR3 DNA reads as TGTGCCAGCAGTTGGGCAGGGGGATACGAGCAGTACTTC. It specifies CASSWAGGYEQYF.

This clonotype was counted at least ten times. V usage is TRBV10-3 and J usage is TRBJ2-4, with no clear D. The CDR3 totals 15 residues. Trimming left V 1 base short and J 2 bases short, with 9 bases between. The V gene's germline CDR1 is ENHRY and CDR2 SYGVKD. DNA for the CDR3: TGTGCCATCAGTGAGTTTGGGCAGTCCAAAAACATTCAGTACTTC. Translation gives CAISEFGQSKNIQYF.

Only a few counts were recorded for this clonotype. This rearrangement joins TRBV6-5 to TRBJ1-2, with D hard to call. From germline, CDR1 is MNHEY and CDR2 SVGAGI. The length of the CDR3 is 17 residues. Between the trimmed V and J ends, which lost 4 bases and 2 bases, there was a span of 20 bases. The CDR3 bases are TGTGCCAGCAGTTCCGCTCGGGAGCCCCCAGTAAACTATGGCTACACCTTC. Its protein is CASSSAREPPVNYGYTF.

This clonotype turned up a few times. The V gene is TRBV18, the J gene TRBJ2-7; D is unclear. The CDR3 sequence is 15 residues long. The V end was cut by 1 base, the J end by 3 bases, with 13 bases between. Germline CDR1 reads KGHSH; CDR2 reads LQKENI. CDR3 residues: CASSPRGSWDYEQYF. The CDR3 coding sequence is TGTGCCAGCTCACCACGAGGAAGCTGGGACTACGAGCAGTACTTC.

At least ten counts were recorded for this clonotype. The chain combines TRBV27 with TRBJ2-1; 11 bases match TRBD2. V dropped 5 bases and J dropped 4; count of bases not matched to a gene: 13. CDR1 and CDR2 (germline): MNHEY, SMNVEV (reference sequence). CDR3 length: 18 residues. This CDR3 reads CASSATPLTSGTYNEQFF. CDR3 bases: TGTGCCAGCAGTGCGACCCCCTTGACTAGCGGGACATACAATGAGCAGTTCTTC.

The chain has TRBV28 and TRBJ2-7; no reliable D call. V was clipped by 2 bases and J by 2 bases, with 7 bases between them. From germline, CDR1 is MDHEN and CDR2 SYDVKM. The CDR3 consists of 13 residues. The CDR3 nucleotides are TGTGCCAGCAGTTTAGGCAAAACCTACGAGCAGTACTTC. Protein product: CASSLGKTYEQYF.

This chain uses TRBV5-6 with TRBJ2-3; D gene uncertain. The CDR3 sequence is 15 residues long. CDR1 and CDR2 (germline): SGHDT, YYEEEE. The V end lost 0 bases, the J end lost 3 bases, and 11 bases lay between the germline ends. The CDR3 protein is CASSLDRIRTDTQYF. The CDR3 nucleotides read TGTGCCAGCAGCTTGGACCGAATCAGGACAGATACGCAGTATTTT.

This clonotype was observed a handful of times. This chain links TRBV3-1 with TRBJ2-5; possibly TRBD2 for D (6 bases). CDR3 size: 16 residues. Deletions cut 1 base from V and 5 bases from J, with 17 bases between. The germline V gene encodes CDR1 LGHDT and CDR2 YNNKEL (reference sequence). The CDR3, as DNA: TGTGCCAGCAGCCAAGGGACTACACCCCGGTCGGAGACCCAGTACTTC. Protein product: CASSQGTTPRSETQYF.

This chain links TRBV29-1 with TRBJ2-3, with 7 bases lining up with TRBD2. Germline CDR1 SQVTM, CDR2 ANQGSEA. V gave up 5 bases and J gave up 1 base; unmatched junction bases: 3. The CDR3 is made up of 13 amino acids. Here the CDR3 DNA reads TGCAGCGTTCTCCGGGAGGGCACAGATACGCAGTATTTT. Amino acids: CSVLREGTDTQYF.

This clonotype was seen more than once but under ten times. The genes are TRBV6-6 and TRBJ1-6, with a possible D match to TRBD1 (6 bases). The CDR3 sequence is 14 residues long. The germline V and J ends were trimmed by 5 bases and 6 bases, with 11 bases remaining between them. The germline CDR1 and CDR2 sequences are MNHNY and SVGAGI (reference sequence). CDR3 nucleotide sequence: TGTGCCAGCAGTCCTCCGGACAGTAATTCACCCCTCCACTTT. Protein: CASSPPDSNSPLHF.

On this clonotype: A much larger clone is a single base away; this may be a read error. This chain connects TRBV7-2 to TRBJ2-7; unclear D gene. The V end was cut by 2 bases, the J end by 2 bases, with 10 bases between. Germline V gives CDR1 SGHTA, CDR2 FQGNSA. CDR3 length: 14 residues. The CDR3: CASSLPGFAYEQYF. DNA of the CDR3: TGTGCCAGCAGCTTACCGGGTTTCGCCTACGAGCAGTACTTC.

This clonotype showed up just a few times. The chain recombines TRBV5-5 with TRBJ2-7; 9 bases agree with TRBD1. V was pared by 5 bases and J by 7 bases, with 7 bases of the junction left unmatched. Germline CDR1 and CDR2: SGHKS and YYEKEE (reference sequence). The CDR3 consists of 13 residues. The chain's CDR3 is CASRQGASGEQYF. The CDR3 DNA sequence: TGTGCCAGCAGACAGGGGGCATCGGGGGAGCAGTACTTC.

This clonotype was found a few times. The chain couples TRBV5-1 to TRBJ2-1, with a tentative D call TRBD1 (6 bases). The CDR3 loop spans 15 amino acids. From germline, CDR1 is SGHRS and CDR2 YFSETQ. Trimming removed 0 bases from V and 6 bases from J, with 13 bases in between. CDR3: CASSLVQGRVNEQFF. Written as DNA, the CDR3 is TGCGCCAGCAGCTTGGTTCAGGGGCGCGTCAATGAGCAGTTCTTC.

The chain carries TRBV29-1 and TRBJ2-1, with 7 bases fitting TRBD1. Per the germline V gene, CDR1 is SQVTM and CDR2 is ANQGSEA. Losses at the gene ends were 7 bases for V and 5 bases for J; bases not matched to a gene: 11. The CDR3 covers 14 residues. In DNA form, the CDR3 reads TGCAGCGGGTTAGGACAGGTCAAGAACAATGAGCAGTTCTTC. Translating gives CSGLGQVKNNEQFF.

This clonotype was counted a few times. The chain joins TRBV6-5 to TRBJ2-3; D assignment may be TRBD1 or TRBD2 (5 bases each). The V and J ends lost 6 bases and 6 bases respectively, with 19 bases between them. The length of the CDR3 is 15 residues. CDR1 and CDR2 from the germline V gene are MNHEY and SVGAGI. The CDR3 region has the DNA TGTGCCAGCAGCCTAGCCGGGACCCGGATGGATACGCAGTATTTT. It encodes CASSLAGTRMDTQYF.

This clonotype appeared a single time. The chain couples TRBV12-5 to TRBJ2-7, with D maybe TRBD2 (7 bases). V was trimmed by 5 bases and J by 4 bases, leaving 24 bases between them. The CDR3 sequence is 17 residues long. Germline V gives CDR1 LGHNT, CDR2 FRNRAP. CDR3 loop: CASGVAGEGGSWYEQYF. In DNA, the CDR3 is TGTGCTAGTGGTGTGGCAGGGGAAGGCGGGAGTTGGTACGAGCAGTACTTC.

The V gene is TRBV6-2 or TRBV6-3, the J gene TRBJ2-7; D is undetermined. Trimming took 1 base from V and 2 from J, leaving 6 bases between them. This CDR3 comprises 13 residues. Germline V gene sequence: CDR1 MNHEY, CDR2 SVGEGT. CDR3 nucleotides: TGTGCCAGCAGTTACTTGTTGCCCTACGAGCAGTACTTC. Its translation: CASSYLLPYEQYF.

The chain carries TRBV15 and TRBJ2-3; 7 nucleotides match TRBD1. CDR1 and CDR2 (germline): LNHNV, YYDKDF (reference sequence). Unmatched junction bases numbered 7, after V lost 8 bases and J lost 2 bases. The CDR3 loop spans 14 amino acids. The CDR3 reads CATGWTGHTDTQYF. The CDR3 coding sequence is TGTGCCACCGGGTGGACAGGTCACACAGATACGCAGTATTTT. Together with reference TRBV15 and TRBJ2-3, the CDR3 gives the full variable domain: DAMVIQNPRYQVTQFGKPVTLSCSQTLNHNVMYWYQQKSSQAPKLLFHYYDKDFNNEADTPDNFQSRRPNTSFCFLDIRSPGLGDTAMYLCATGWTGHTDTQYFGPGTRLTVL.

This CDR3 is CSVVRGQEAFF. The CDR3 region has the DNA TGCAGCGTTGTTCGGGGCCAAGAAGCTTTCTTT. The genes are TRBV29-1 and TRBJ1-1; TRBD1 is a possible D gene (5 bases). V was pared by 4 bases and J by 8 bases, with 11 bases between. Germline lookup yields CDR1 SQVTM and CDR2 ANQGSEA. The CDR3 loop spans 11 amino acids.

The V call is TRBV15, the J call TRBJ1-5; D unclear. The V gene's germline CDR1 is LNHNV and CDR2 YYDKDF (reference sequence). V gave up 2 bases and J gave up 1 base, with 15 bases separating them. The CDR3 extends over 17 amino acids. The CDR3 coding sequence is TGTGCCACCAGCAGATACTCAGGACGGAGAAGCAATCAGCCCCAGCATTTT. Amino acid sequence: CATSRYSGRRSNQPQHF.

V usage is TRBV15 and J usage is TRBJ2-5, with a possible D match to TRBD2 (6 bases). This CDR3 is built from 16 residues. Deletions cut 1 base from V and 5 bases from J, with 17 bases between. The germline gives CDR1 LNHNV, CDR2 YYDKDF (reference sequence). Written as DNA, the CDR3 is TGTGCCACCAGCAGAGTCCTTTGGGGGAGCGGGGAGACCCAGTACTTC. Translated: CATSRVLWGSGETQYF. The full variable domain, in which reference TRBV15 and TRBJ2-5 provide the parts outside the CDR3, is DAMVIQNPRYQVTQFGKPVTLSCSQTLNHNVMYWYQQKSSQAPKLLFHYYDKDFNNEADTPDNFQSRRPNTSFCFLDIRSPGLGDTAMYLCATSRVLWGSGETQYFGPGTRLLVL.

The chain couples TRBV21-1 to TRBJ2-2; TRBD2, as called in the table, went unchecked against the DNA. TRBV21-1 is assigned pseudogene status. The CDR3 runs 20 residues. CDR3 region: CASIVPGRGLAGDARGELFF. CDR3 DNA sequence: TGTGCCAGCATTGTCCCCGGCAGGGGACTAGCGGGAGACGCCCGCGGGGAGCTGTTTTTT.